Included here is one T cell receptor (beta chain) sequence, with context. This clonotype was seen at least ten times. Its cognate antigen has yet to be identified. Per-base quality was not reported, and no clone a single base away is much larger than it. The TCR beta CDR3 regions were amplified from the RNA transcripts. For the first round of RT-PCR on the TCR CDR3, the HTBI primer set was used together with the Qiagen OneStep RT-PCR kit. Libraries were constructed in a second round of multiplex PCR, after which size selection and purification were carried out. Libraries were sequenced paired-end with 100 bp reads on an Illumina HiSeq2000. For the original study's pipeline: SOAPnuke was used to process the raw data, throwing out any read that contained adapters or uncalled bases, had a mean Phred below 15, or lacked an exact constant-primer or identifier match. COPE v1.2.5 was used to merge high-quality paired reads, and clonotypes were defined as unique nucleotide sequences. MiTCR v1.1 was used to align the clonotypes against IMGT TRBV, TRBD and TRBJ reference segments. Only V-J combinations with frequency above 0.0001, covering 99% to 99.2% of repertoires, were analysed. A TCS score was defined as the ratio of F50 (clonal expansion) to E x V (chaos), with BLOSUM62-based TCRdist applied between CDR3 peptides within each V-J. Welch's t-statistics and random forest reduced around 510 V-J features to about 13, which were used in a naive Bayes classifier (R e1071). Thyroid-blood repertoire similarity was quantified with the Morisita-Horn index. TCRdb reprocessed the public reads (quality trimming at Q25 with fastp, clone calling with MiXCR) and kept in-frame beta chains. When rows share a CDR3 protein, they turn into one entry using the most common DNA and genes. The V and J calls come from TCRdb's annotation, not from the publication. The sample contains tens of thousands of distinct CDR3 sequences, less than 50% of them found a single time. The ten largest make up about an eighth of the sample.

This specimen belongs to a study of T cells in Graves' hyperthyroidism and ophthalmopathy (dated by TCRdb to between 2018 and 2020). Study-level background: Peripheral blood was sampled at the time of initial diagnosis, prior to any treatment. A discovery cohort of about a hundred patients, 43 with Graves' ophthalmopathy and 55 to 60 with stable Graves' hyperthyroidism, was used to find distinguishing TCR V-J signatures. Prospective prediction of ophthalmopathy was tested in an independent validation cohort consisting of some 20 hyperthyroidism patients and around 17 patients who later progressed to ophthalmopathy. For training and testing, the 95 to 100 patients in the discovery cohort were randomly divided in a 7:3 ratio. In addition, the study compared T-cell repertoires in thyroid tissue and in blood from roughly 6 Graves' hyperthyroidism patients. Following sampling, methimazole starting at 30 mg daily was given to hyperthyroidism patients, and high-dose intravenous methylprednisolone was given to ophthalmopathy patients. The paper reports TCR Vbeta CDR3 sequencing of some 140 peripheral blood samples: under 45 ophthalmopathy, fewer than 80 hyperthyroidism and 17 progressor patients.

Study-level results and caveats: In validation, the model predicted progression to ophthalmopathy with about 71% sensitivity and about 72% specificity, a median of 6.5 months before onset. Most expanded thyroid clonotypes (frequency above 0.001) were also found in blood, which suggests that blood repertoires may mirror thyroid immune responses. Ophthalmopathy was separated from stable hyperthyroidism by a 13 V-J signature model, with 85% to 90% sensitivity and roughly 81% specificity obtained in cross-validation and 80%/75% obtained in testing. No statistical method was used to fix the sample size in advance, and group allocation was not hidden from the investigators.

In the ophthalmopathy patients, disease was moderately to severely active, with a Clinical Activity Score of 3 or more, a NOSPECS grade of 4 or more, and a duration of less than 3 months. The study excluded patients with uncontrolled infections, other autoimmune diseases, pregnancy or lactation. Diagnoses were established on the basis of clinical symptoms, serum thyroxine and TRAb, thyroid ultrasound, and orbital computed tomography. Ficoll-Paque density gradient centrifugation was used to isolate PBMCs from 9.5 to 10 ml of fresh peripheral blood. Total RNA was extracted with Trizol reagent, and quality was checked on an Agilent 2100 Bioanalyzer. Sequences were obtained from blood. This clonotype was sampled from a woman younger than 45 with Graves' ophthalmopathy.

The CDR3 amino acid sequence is: CASSQIGQGHQETQYF. The base sequence is TGTGCCAGCAGCCAAATCGGACAGGGACACCAAGAGACCCAGTACTTC. The rearrangement joined TRBV28 to TRBJ2-5; 8 of the junction bases match TRBD1. Unmatched junction bases come to 9, with V trimmed by 6 bases and J by 0 bases. Looking up the germline V gene yields CDR1 MDHEN and CDR2 SYDVKM. The CDR3 covers 16 residues, taking in both the cysteine and the phenylalanine. The entry retains the CDR3 DNA only, 48 bases that are in frame from base 1.